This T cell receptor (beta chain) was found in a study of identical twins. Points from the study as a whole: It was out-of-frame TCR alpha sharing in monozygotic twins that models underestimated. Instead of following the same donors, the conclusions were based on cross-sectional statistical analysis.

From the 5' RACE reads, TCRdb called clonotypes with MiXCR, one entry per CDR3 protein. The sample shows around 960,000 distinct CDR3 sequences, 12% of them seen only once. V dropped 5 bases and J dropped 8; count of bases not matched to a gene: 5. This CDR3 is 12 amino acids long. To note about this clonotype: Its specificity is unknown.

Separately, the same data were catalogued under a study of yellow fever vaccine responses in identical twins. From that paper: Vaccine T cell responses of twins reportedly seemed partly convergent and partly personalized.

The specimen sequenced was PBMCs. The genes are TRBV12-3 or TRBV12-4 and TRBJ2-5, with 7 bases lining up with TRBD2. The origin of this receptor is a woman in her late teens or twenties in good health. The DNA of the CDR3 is TGTGCCAGCAGTCCCGGGGGGATAACCCAGTACTTC. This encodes CASSPGGITQYF.